This entry concerns a single T cell receptor (beta chain). Donors had localized lung adenocarcinoma, a non-small cell lung cancer. The length of the CDR3 is 14 residues. Germline CDR1 MNHNS, CDR2 SASEGT. V gave up 0 bases and J gave up 0 bases, with 5 bases separating them. This sample was taken from a study of CD4 and CD8 cells across lung adenocarcinoma regions. TCRdb re-called the PCR reads through MiXCR, storing one row per CDR3 protein. The repertoire holds about 9,600 distinct CDR3 sequences, with about half as singletons. Sample: CD4+ T cells from the margin of a lung tumor. This TCR derives from a male donor with lung adenocarcinoma. The CD4 and CD8 labels of this study may be unreliable. V and J are TRBV6-1 and TRBJ1-2; D not certain. CDR3 bases: TGTGCCAGCAGTGAAGCTTCGGCTAACTATGGCTACACCTTC. The encoded protein is CASSEASANYGYTF.